The clone carrying this T cell receptor (beta chain) was seen more than once but under ten times. Its cognate antigen is unknown. The CDR3 totals 16 residues. In germline, CDR1 is MGHRA, CDR2 YSYEKL. Deletions cut 4 bases from V and 4 bases from J, with 19 bases between. Quantitative 5'-RACE with molecular barcodes produced the TCR beta libraries. TCRdb recomputed calls from the 5' RACE reads with MiXCR, one row per CDR3 protein. This table has 220,000 or so distinct CDR3 sequences, about 17% appearing once. This entry belongs to a study of CD8 T cells in ankylosing spondylitis. Points from the study as a whole: Typical of ankylosing spondylitis blood, it appeared, was a TCR beta motif of eight highly homologous variants. Disease-linked clones proved CD8+ and comparatively uncommon in peripheral blood.

Sequencing input: blood, either unsorted or a sorted T cell fraction (not recorded which). This chain joins TRBV4-1 and TRBJ1-1; tentatively, D is TRBD1 (5 bases). The clonotype comes from a male donor with ankylosing spondylitis. This CDR3 is CASSRLYPSGGTEAFF. CDR3 sequence (DNA): TGCGCCAGCAGCCGCCTCTACCCCTCGGGGGGCACTGAAGCTTTCTTT.